A single sample is the source of the 16 T cell receptor beta chains below, sequenced in a study of metastatic and nonmetastatic thyroid tumors (TCRdb year 2020). No treatment had been received by any patient before thyroid surgery. Library preparation was by PCR. The sample was run on an Illumina HiSeq 4000. Starting from the raw public reads, TCRdb applied fastp trimming at Q25, assembled clones with MiXCR and retained in-frame beta chains. The table for this sample lists roughly 25,000 clones; 15% of them were counted only once. 2.5% to 4% of the sample lies in the top ten. The sample comprised blood. The source is a female donor with papillary thyroid cancer or a benign thyroid nodule (not recorded which). Some clones in this sample may be carry-over from other donors' samples.

This clone appeared a few times. The chain combines TRBV6-1 with TRBJ2-3; D gene uncertain. The germline V gene has CDR1 MNHNS and CDR2 SASEGT. V lost 5 bases and J 15 bases, leaving 21 bases between the germline ends. The CDR3 consists of 13 residues. The CDR3 region is CASSPDHMASEYF. CDR3 DNA: TGTGCCAGCAGTCCAGACCACATGGCTTCGGAATATTTT.

This clone was counted ten times or more. The sample has other DNA sequences that encode this CDR3 too. This chain joins TRBV25-1 and TRBJ2-1; 15 bases match TRBD2. Germline CDR1 MGHDK, CDR2 SYGVNS. With 4 bases clipped from V and 12 bases from J, the junction kept 4 bases outside the gene matches. The CDR3 loop spans 14 amino acids. The CDR3 DNA reads TGTGCCAGCAGTGGGGGACTAGCGGGAGGCGGGCAGTTCTTC. It specifies CASSGGLAGGGQFF. Combining the CDR3 with reference TRBV25-1 and TRBJ2-1 gives the whole variable domain EADIYQTPRYLVIGTGKKITLECSQTMGHDKMYWYQQDPGMELHLIHYSYGVNSTEKGDLSSESTVSRIRTEHFPLTLESARPSHTSQYLCASSGGLAGGGQFFGPGTRLTVL.

This clone came up many times. V gene TRBV14 combines with J gene TRBJ2-1; TRBD2 matches 11 bases. This CDR3 has 14 amino acids. Germline-derived CDR1 and CDR2 are SGHDN and FVKESK. The V and J ends lost 5 bases and 8 bases, in that order; junction bases with no gene match: 5. The CDR3 spells CASSWTSGWDEQFF. The DNA for the CDR3 is TGTGCCAGCAGCTGGACTAGCGGGTGGGATGAGCAGTTCTTC. The full variable domain, rest sourced from reference TRBV14 and TRBJ2-1, is EAGVTQFPSHSVIEKGQTVTLRCDPISGHDNLYWYRRVMGKEIKFLLHFVKESKQDESGMPNNRFLAERTGGTYSTLKVQPAELEDSGVYFCASSWTSGWDEQFFGPGTRLTVL.

Many counts were recorded for this clone. Here the CDR3 DNA reads TGTGCCAGCAGCCACTTCAGGAGTCACACTGAAGCTTTCTTT. Translation: CASSHFRSHTEAFF. This sequence joins TRBV3-1 and TRBJ1-1; D unclear. Germline V gene data show CDR1 as LGHDT and CDR2 as YNNKEL (reference sequence). CDR3 size: 14 residues. V was clipped by 3 bases and J by 3 bases, with 11 bases between them. Full variable domain (remainder filled in from reference TRBV3-1 and TRBJ1-1): DTAVSQTPKYLVTQMGNDKSIKCEQNLGHDTMYWYKQDSKKFLKIMFSYNNKELIINETVPNRFSPKSPDKAHLNLHINSLELGDSAVYFCASSHFRSHTEAFFGQGTRLTVV.

By share, this clone ranks as medium-sized (0.01 to 0.1%). CDR3 protein: CASSPLQTVDSGNTIYF. The CDR3 DNA follows: TGTGCCAGCTCACCCCTCCAGACCGTCGACTCTGGAAACACCATATATTTT. The chain uses TRBV18 and TRBJ1-3; D is unclear. The V end was cut by 3 bases, the J end by 0 bases, with 15 bases between. CDR1 is KGHSH and CDR2 is LQKENI in the germline V gene. This CDR3 is 17 amino acids long.

This clone was counted at least ten times. The chain joins TRBV5-8 to TRBJ2-3; 14 bases are a match to TRBD2. Germline V CDR1 and CDR2: SGHTS, YDEGEE. The CDR3 has 16 residues. The V segment lost 5 bases and the J segment 3 bases; nucleotides outside the gene matches: 5. The CDR3: CASRPGLAGVTDTQYF. DNA for the CDR3: TGTGCCAGCAGGCCGGGACTAGCGGGAGTAACAGATACGCAGTATTTT. The full variable domain, completed using reference TRBV5-8 and TRBJ2-3, is EAGVTQSPTHLIKTRGQQATLRCSPISGHTSVYWYQQALGLGLQFLLWYDEGEERNRGNFPPRFSGRQFPNYSSELNVNALELEDSALYLCASRPGLAGVTDTQYFGPGTRLTVL.

Many counts were recorded for this clone. The same CDR3 can be traced to other DNA sequences in this sample. The chain combines TRBV18 with TRBJ2-7; D may match TRBD1 or TRBD2 (6 bases each). V gave up 4 bases and J gave up 3 bases, with 13 bases separating them. CDR3 length equals 14 residues. The germline CDR1 and CDR2 sequences are KGHSH and LQKENI. CDR3: CASSRGALIYEQYF. The DNA of the CDR3 is TGTGCCAGCTCACGGGGGGCGTTAATCTACGAGCAGTACTTC.

Remarks on this clone: The junction shows a germline mismatch at one end, possibly a read error. The CDR3 nucleotides are TGTGCCAGCAGCTTAGCGTCTAACACAGATGCGCAGTATTTT. Protein: CASSLASNTDAQYF. The chain uses TRBV3-1 and TRBJ2-3; D is possibly TRBD2 (5 bases). CDR3 size: 14 residues. Germline V lookup: CDR1 LGHDT, CDR2 YNNKEL (reference sequence).

Only one count was recorded for this clone. This may stem from a read error, because a much larger clone lies one nucleotide away. The gene calls are TRBV7-9 and TRBJ2-5, with D possibly being TRBD2 (6 bases). Trimming stripped 7 bases from V and 10 bases from J, with 22 bases between. The CDR3 extends over 14 amino acids. The germline V gene has CDR1 SEHNR and CDR2 FQNEAQ (reference sequence). CDR3 nucleotide sequence: TGTGCCAGCACCTCAGGTGGAGGGTTGGGGAACCAGTACTTC. It encodes CASTSGGGLGNQYF.

Many counts were recorded for this clone. The rearrangement uses TRBV28 and TRBJ2-7; possible D gene TRBD1, 5 bases. V was pared by 5 bases and J by 6 bases, with 14 bases between. This CDR3 region has 13 residues. The V gene's germline CDR1 is MDHEN and CDR2 SYDVKM. Here the CDR3 reads CASSIRTRAEQYF. The CDR3 DNA reads as TGTGCCAGCAGTATCCGGACAAGGGCCGAGCAGTACTTC.

This clone was recorded at least ten times. This sequence joins TRBV30 and TRBJ2-7; perhaps TRBD2 as D (5 bases). CDR3 length equals 14 residues. Trimming shortened V by 0 bases and J by 2 bases, and 11 bases separated the two germline ends. Germline values: CDR1 GTSNPN, CDR2 SVGIG (reference sequence). CDR3 region: CAWSVPGWAYEQYF. As DNA, the CDR3 is TGTGCCTGGAGTGTTCCGGGGTGGGCCTACGAGCAGTACTTC.

This clone counts as medium-sized. The gene calls are TRBV6-5 and TRBJ2-1; 10 bases are a match to TRBD2. Germline V gene lookup returns CDR1 MNHEY and CDR2 SVGAGI. V was clipped by 2 bases and J by 10 bases; unmatched bases: 11. The CDR3 extends over 16 amino acids. The CDR3 loop is CASSYGLAGAAKEQFF. DNA for the CDR3: TGTGCCAGCAGTTACGGGCTAGCGGGGGCGGCGAAGGAGCAGTTCTTC.

The rearrangement links TRBV11-1 to TRBJ2-1, with 7 positions matching TRBD2. The V gene end was trimmed by 1 base and the J gene end by 4 bases; junction bases not matched to a gene: 7. The germline CDR1 and CDR2 sequences are SGHAT and FQDESV (reference sequence). The CDR3 consists of 16 residues. The CDR3 sequence: CASSLVVASGYNEQFF. As DNA, the CDR3 is TGTGCCAGCAGCTTAGTTGTGGCTAGCGGATACAATGAGCAGTTCTTC.

As to this clone: One end of the junction is discordant with germline, which a read error may explain. The V call is TRBV6-2 or TRBV6-3, the J call TRBJ2-5, with 10 nucleotides matching TRBD2. Per the germline V gene, CDR1 is MNHEY and CDR2 is SVGEGT. This CDR3 contains 15 residues. CDR3 coding DNA: TGTGCCAGCATTGACGGACTAGCGGAGAAAGAGACTCAGTACTTC. It specifies CASIDGLAEKETQYF.

This clone was seen repeatedly, ten times or more. This chain uses TRBV29-1 with TRBJ2-1; 10 bases match TRBD2. The V segment lost 6 bases and the J segment 10 bases; nucleotides outside the gene matches: 9. The CDR3 runs to 13 residues. Germline V gene data show CDR1 as SQVTM and CDR2 as ANQGSEA. The CDR3 DNA is TGCAGCGTGCTAGCGGGGGCTACCGGCGAGCAGTTCTTC. It yields the protein CSVLAGATGEQFF.

This clone was counted many times. The chain carries TRBV27 and TRBJ2-1; 8 positions match TRBD1. Germline lookup yields CDR1 MNHEY and CDR2 SMNVEV (reference sequence). The CDR3 sequence is 14 residues long. Trimming took 2 bases from V and 14 from J; bases not matched to a gene: 11. CDR3 in amino acids: CASSLTGGLPVKFF. DNA of the CDR3: TGTGCCAGCAGTTTAACAGGGGGACTTCCAGTGAAGTTCTTC.